The 13 T cell receptor beta chains given below trace back to one sample, sequenced in a study of cytomegalovirus exposure and HLA in healthy donors. The PCR used 60 Vbeta and 13 Jbeta primers. Assay: immunoSEQ multiplex PCR; the TCRdb copy retains only in-frame clones and omits some. Among more than 85,000 clones, 79% were seen once, and the ten largest hold around 4%. The sequencing sample was made of PBMCs. These receptors were obtained from a female donor in good health and CMV-seropositive.

The chain links TRBV2 to TRBJ1-2; 8 positions agree with TRBD1. The germline V gene encodes CDR1 SNHLY and CDR2 FYNNEI. The CDR3 is made up of 17 amino acids. Germline trimming cut 6 bases from V and 7 bases from J; bases unmatched to any gene: 19. The CDR3 here is CASRSTASRGPLGGYTF. The CDR3 bases are TGTGCCAGCAGATCGACCGCTAGCAGGGGGCCTCTTGGTGGCTACACCTTC.

The rearrangement links TRBV2 to TRBJ2-5; 10 bases align to TRBD2. V shed 4 bases, J shed 5 bases, and the junction held 16 bases outside the gene matches. This CDR3 is 18 amino acids long. The germline gives CDR1 SNHLY, CDR2 FYNNEI. CDR3 in amino acids: CASSAPLGLAGEKETQYF. The CDR3 DNA follows: TGTGCCAGCAGTGCTCCGTTGGGGCTAGCGGGAGAAAAGGAGACCCAGTACTTC.

The V call is TRBV7-8, the J call TRBJ1-3, with a weak D call TRBD1 (6 bases). Trimming left V 5 bases short and J 0 bases short, with 23 bases between. Germline assignment: CDR1 SGHVS and CDR2 FQNEAQ. The CDR3 runs 19 residues. In nucleotides, the CDR3 is TGTGCCAGCAGCCCCCGGGGGGCAGGGAGAAGGAACTCTGGAAACACCATATATTTT. The encoded protein is CASSPRGAGRRNSGNTIYF.

With regard to this clone: A junction end diverges from the germline sequence, so it may reflect a read error. The chain carries TRBV7-9 and TRBJ1-5, with D possibly being TRBD1 (6 bases). Germline V gene lookup returns CDR1 SEHNR and CDR2 FQNEAQ (reference sequence). The CDR3 is 16 residues long. This CDR3 is CSSSSGLTGYNQPQHF. As DNA, the CDR3 is TGTTCCAGCAGCTCGGGACTAACAGGGTACAATCAGCCCCAGCATTTT.

This chain links TRBV4-2 with TRBJ2-6, with 7 bases aligning to TRBD1. The CDR3 consists of 17 residues. The V segment lost 1 base and the J segment 3 bases; nucleotides outside the gene matches: 6. The germline gives CDR1 LGHNA, CDR2 YNFKEQ. CDR3 loop: CASSQAQGTGGANVLTF. The CDR3 DNA sequence: TGTGCCAGCAGCCAAGCACAGGGGACGGGTGGGGCCAACGTCCTGACTTTC.

The chain couples TRBV5-1 to TRBJ2-7; D is unclear. Trimming stripped 4 bases from V and 3 bases from J, with 11 bases between. The CDR3 length is 13 residues. Germline CDR1 is SGHRS and CDR2 is YFSETQ. The CDR3 here is CASSPANSYEQYF. CDR3 sequence (DNA): TGCGCCAGCAGCCCGGCGAACAGCTACGAGCAGTACTTC.

This chain joins TRBV5-1 and TRBJ2-7, with 12 bases fitting TRBD2. This CDR3 has 15 residues. Looked up from germline, CDR1 is SGHRS and CDR2 is YFSETQ. V was pared by 4 bases and J by 2 bases, with 4 bases of the junction left unmatched. The CDR3 bases are TGCGCCAGCAGCCTACTAGCGGGAGGCCCCTACGAGCAGTACTTC. This codes for CASSLLAGGPYEQYF. Based on the CDR3 plus reference TRBV5-1 and TRBJ2-7, the full variable domain is KAGVTQTPRYLIKTRGQQVTLSCSPISGHRSVSWYQQTPGQGLQFLFEYFSETQRNKGNFPGRFSGRQFSNSRSEMNVSTLELGDSALYLCASSLLAGGPYEQYFGPGTRLTVT.

This clone was picked up one time. The chain is built from TRBV4-3 and TRBJ1-3; 8 bases are shared with TRBD1. Trimming removed 3 bases from V and 2 bases from J; junction bases left unmatched: 3. The CDR3 loop spans 15 amino acids. Germline CDR1 LGHNA, CDR2 YSLEER. The CDR3 is CASSHGRGPGNTIYF. The CDR3 coding sequence is TGCGCCAGCAGCCATGGCAGGGGGCCTGGAAACACCATATATTTT.

This chain connects TRBV27 to TRBJ2-1; 14 nucleotides line up with TRBD2. V dropped 3 bases and J dropped 15; count of bases not matched to a gene: 7. CDR1 MNHEY and CDR2 SMNVEV come from the germline V gene (reference sequence). CDR3 size: 14 residues. The CDR3 DNA reads as TGTGCCAGCAGTTTGGGCGGACTAGCGGGAGGTGCGTTCTTC. This codes for CASSLGGLAGGAFF.

This clone has just one count. CDR3 DNA sequence: TGTGCCAGTAGTCCCAGACAGCTAACCGACGAGCAGTACTTC. Translation gives CASSPRQLTDEQYF. The chain employs TRBV19 and TRBJ2-7; D might be TRBD1 (5 bases). CDR1 is LNHDA, CDR2 SQIVND, per germline (reference sequence). The CDR3 contains 14 residues. V was pared by 5 bases and J by 5 bases, with 16 bases between.

The chain joins TRBV25-1 to TRBJ1-1; D possibly corresponds to TRBD1 (6 bases). CDR1 is MGHDK and CDR2 is SYGVNS in the germline V gene. The V and J ends lost 6 bases and 0 bases respectively, with 14 bases between them. CDR3 length: 15 residues. This CDR3 reads CASRPQGPMNTEAFF. Here the CDR3 DNA reads TGTGCCAGCAGACCACAGGGACCCATGAACACTGAAGCTTTCTTT. Combining the CDR3 with reference TRBV25-1 and TRBJ1-1 gives the whole variable domain EADIYQTPRYLVIGTGKKITLECSQTMGHDKMYWYQQDPGMELHLIHYSYGVNSTEKGDLSSESTVSRIRTEHFPLTLESARPSHTSQYLCASRPQGPMNTEAFFGQGTRLTVV.

The rearrangement links TRBV11-3 to TRBJ2-1, with TRBD2 matching over 11 bases. The CDR3 runs 16 residues. V shed 5 bases, J shed 5 bases, and the junction held 8 bases outside the gene matches. Germline V gene sequence: CDR1 SGHNT, CDR2 YENEEA. The CDR3 loop reads CASSLAGLAANNEQFF. The CDR3 coding sequence is TGTGCCAGCAGCCTGGCGGGACTAGCGGCCAACAATGAGCAGTTCTTC.

The chain links TRBV6-1 to TRBJ1-4; D is unclear. V was pared by 2 bases and J by 4 bases, with 11 bases between. Germline V gives CDR1 MNHNS, CDR2 SASEGT. CDR3 length equals 15 residues. CDR3 sequence: CASSEWTADNEKLFF. The CDR3 DNA reads TGTGCCAGCAGTGAATGGACTGCTGATAATGAAAAACTGTTTTTT.